This T cell receptor (beta chain) was sequenced during a study of blood T cell repertoires in COVID-19. Looking at the study overall: Sites across the United States, Italy and Spain contributed samples from acute and convalescent COVID-19. The analysed material was cDNA or gDNA that came from T cells, B-cell-depleted T cells, or PBMCs.

Per the authors' pipeline: Scientists estimated how many nucleated cells there were by amplifying reference gene primers. Using immunoSEQ multiplex PCR, the repertoire was profiled, and TCRdb retains in-frame clones only, with some absent. V and J calls and clone size are those listed in that table; D and trimming were worked out from the DNA. The sample contains approximately 300,000 clones, about 90% of which appear only once. V lost 4 bases and J lost 3; bases outside the gene matches: 11. The CDR3 extends over 16 amino acids. Germline V gives CDR1 SGHDT, CDR2 YYEEEE. Sequenced: peripheral blood. This TCR was recovered from a man aged 18-30 years who had recovered from COVID-19. The rearrangement joins TRBV5-6 to TRBJ2-7; TRBD1 matches 9 bases. The CDR3 DNA sequence: TGTGCCAGCAGCATGCTAGGACAGGGGATCGACTACGAGCAGTACTTC. It translates to CASSMLGQGIDYEQYF. The entire variable domain, with the rest obtained from reference TRBV5-6 and TRBJ2-7, is as follows: DAGVTQSPTHLIKTRGQQVTLRCSPKSGHDTVSWYQQALGQGPQFIFQYYEEEERQRGNFPDRFSGHQFPNYSSELNVNALLLGDSALYLCASSMLGQGIDYEQYFGPGTRLTVT.